This T cell receptor beta chain was observed in a study of blood T cell repertoires in COVID-19. For the study at large: From T cells, B-cell-depleted T cells, or PBMCs came the material, which was cDNA or gDNA.

The V gene end was trimmed by 1 base and the J gene end by 8 bases; junction bases not matched to a gene: 4. CDR3 length: 14 amino acids. Germline CDR1 and CDR2: SGHRS and YFSETQ. While infection was still active, Seattle patients were enrolled and then followed longitudinally. Original processing notes: By means of reference gene primer amplification, nucleated cell counts were estimated. This table comes from immunoSEQ multiplex PCR, and its TCRdb copy is limited to in-frame clones, with some not included. The D gene and trimming were derived from the DNA, and the V and J assignments and clone size from that table. This sample has about 300,000 clones, with more than 85% found just once.

The receptor was derived from a woman in her 30s with COVID-19, enrolled during active disease. The rearrangement links TRBV5-1 to TRBJ1-4; 8 nucleotides align to TRBD1. The material sequenced was peripheral blood. The CDR3 DNA follows: TGCGCCAGCAGCTTGCCAGGGGGCGACGAAAAACTGTTTTTT. Residues: CASSLPGGDEKLFF.